Sequencing of this TCR beta chain was carried out in a study of cytomegalovirus exposure and HLA in healthy donors. The PCR was carried out with 60 Vbeta primers and 13 Jbeta primers. How the authors handled the data: As a later analysis found, there were tens of millions of unique TCR beta chains, of which roughly 11 million were shared. Measured with immunoSEQ multiplex PCR; TCRdb has only the in-frame clones, and not every one. V and J calls and clone size come straight from that table; D and trimming were deduced from the DNA. The profile shows 130,000 to 150,000 clones, about four fifths of them singletons. This clone turned up a few times. The ends were cut back, 2 bases at V and 1 base at J, with 5 bases in the middle. CDR1 and CDR2 (germline): SGHRS, YFSETQ. The CDR3 spans 13 residues.

The V and J genes are TRBV5-1 and TRBJ2-3; D gene ambiguous. The sequenced sample consisted of PBMCs. This receptor was taken from a man under 40 in good health and CMV-seronegative. The CDR3 spells CASSFEGTDTQYF. Here the CDR3 DNA reads TGCGCCAGCAGCTTCGAGGGCACAGATACGCAGTATTTT.